The 6 T cell receptor beta chains listed next were all sequenced from one sample in a study of PD-1 blockade in classical Hodgkin lymphoma (dated by TCRdb to the early 2020s). Library preparation was by the immunoSEQ multiplex PCR assay. TCRdb stores this immuneACCESS table with in-frame sequences only. Part of the clones is absent; in the studies checked, under half of the shortfall reflects unresolved V genes, and no reason is known for the rest. Present in this sample are tens of thousands of clones, about 83% of which were seen just once. In total, the top ten clones hold roughly 7% of the sample. The time point label of this sample denotes: newly diagnosed, previously untreated cHL patient sample. Using a Miltenyi CD8+ T cell isolation kit, CD8+ T cells were purified from thawed PBMCs through magnetic negative selection. The sequencing input was CD8+ T cells from blood. These receptors originate from a human donor with classical Hodgkin lymphoma.

The genes are TRBV27 and TRBJ2-7, with 9 bases that match TRBD2. The CDR3 spans 13 residues. Germline V gene lookup returns CDR1 MNHEY and CDR2 SMNVEV (reference sequence). Losses at the gene ends were 3 bases for V and 5 bases for J; bases not matched to a gene: 2. CDR3: CASSFASGNEQYF. The CDR3 DNA reads TGTGCCAGCAGTTTTGCTAGCGGGAACGAGCAGTACTTC.

V is TRBV28 and J is TRBJ1-6, with D unclear. The CDR3 covers 14 residues. The V and J ends lost 11 bases and 1 base respectively, with 12 bases between them. Germline V gene lookup returns CDR1 MDHEN and CDR2 SYDVKM. The chain's CDR3 is CACTRGSYNSPLHF. The CDR3 bases are TGTGCCTGCACACGAGGATCCTATAATTCACCCCTCCACTTT.

This chain links TRBV5-1 with TRBJ2-7, with 7 nucleotides matching TRBD1. This CDR3 region has 15 residues. Losses at the gene ends were 5 bases for V and 2 bases for J; bases not matched to a gene: 10. Germline V gives CDR1 SGHRS, CDR2 YFSETQ. CDR3 loop: CASSPSGTVTYEQYF. The CDR3 DNA is TGCGCCAGCAGTCCATCCGGGACAGTGACCTACGAGCAGTACTTC.

The J gene is TRBJ2-2, the V gene TRBV4-1, with a tentative D call TRBD1 (5 bases). V lost 0 bases and J 1 base, leaving 9 bases between the germline ends. The CDR3 has 16 residues. Germline V gene data show CDR1 as MGHRA and CDR2 as YSYEKL. Here the CDR3 DNA reads TGCGCCAGCAGCCAAGAGCCGCAGGGGAACACCGGGGAGCTGTTTTTT. It codes for CASSQEPQGNTGELFF.

CDR3 region: CASSSHLTDTQYF. CDR3 DNA: TGTGCCAGCAGCTCCCATCTCACAGATACGCAGTATTTT. The chain links TRBV7-3 to TRBJ2-3, with unresolved D. Germline V gene data show CDR1 as SGHTA and CDR2 as FQGTGA. The CDR3 consists of 13 residues. The ends were cut back, 4 bases at V and 2 bases at J, with 7 bases in the middle.

The chain employs TRBV13 and TRBJ2-1; D gene ambiguous. V lost 4 bases and J lost 4, with 23 bases in between. The CDR3 consists of 18 residues. Germline CDR1 and CDR2: PRHDT and FYEKMQ (reference sequence). CDR3 sequence reads: CASSSSPGPIREYNEQFF. The CDR3 DNA reads as TGTGCCAGCAGCTCCAGCCCCGGGCCCATAAGGGAATACAATGAGCAGTTCTTC.